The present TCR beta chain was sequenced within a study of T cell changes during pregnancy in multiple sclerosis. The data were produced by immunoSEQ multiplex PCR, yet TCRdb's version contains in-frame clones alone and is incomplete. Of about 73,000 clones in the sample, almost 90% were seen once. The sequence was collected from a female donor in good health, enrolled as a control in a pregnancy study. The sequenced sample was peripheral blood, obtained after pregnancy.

The CDR3 spells CASSVGGGAGETQYF. CDR3 nucleotide sequence: TGTGCCAGCAGCGTAGGCGGGGGGGCCGGTGAGACCCAGTACTTC. The gene calls are TRBV9 and TRBJ2-5, with 9 bases lining up with TRBD2. The CDR3 runs 15 residues. CDR1 and CDR2 (germline): SGDLS, YYNGEE. V trimming: 0 bases; J trimming: 5 bases; junction bases outside the gene matches: 5.